These T cell receptor beta chains were read from a single sample in a study of CD8 T cells in Susac syndrome. One entry per CDR3 protein, called by TCRdb with MiXCR from the immunoSEQ multiplex PCR reads. Of tens of thousands of distinct CDR3 sequences in the sample, around 96% were seen once. Sequencing was done on a sample of CD4+ T cells from PBMCs. The receptors derive from a human donor with multiple sclerosis. Each CDR3 is given with its conserved first and last residue. Each record gives: V gene, clone size, J gene, D gene, CDR3 DNA, CDR3 protein. D genes are given only for firm matches. Size is omitted from some rows. Given values are once, few, many or a class for expanded clones.

V: TRBV13; size: -; J: TRBJ1-2; D: -; DNA: TGTGCCAGCAGCTTGGACAGCCTGGGCTACACCTTC; CDR3: CASSLDSLGYTF
V: TRBV20-1; size: -; J: TRBJ2-7; D: -; DNA: TGCAGTGCTAGAGGCAGGACGGCCCGTTTCTACGAGCAGTACTTC; CDR3: CSARGRTARFYEQYF
V: TRBV2; size: -; J: TRBJ2-3; D: -; DNA: TGTGCCAGCAGTGAACGAGCACCCACAGATACGCAGTATTTT; CDR3: CASSERAPTDTQYF
V: TRBV10-3; size: -; J: TRBJ1-1; D: -; DNA: TGTGCCATCAGTGACCGGGGGGACCAGAAAGCTTTCTTT; CDR3: CAISDRGDQKAFF
V: TRBV7-2; size: -; J: TRBJ2-2; D: -; DNA: TGTGCCAGCAGCTTATACAGAGGGCGGACCGGGGAGCTGTTTTTT; CDR3: CASSLYRGRTGELFF
V: TRBV3-1; size: -; J: TRBJ2-4; D: -; DNA: TGTGCCAGCAGCCAAGATAGGGGGGCGTTGAACATTCAGTACTTC; CDR3: CASSQDRGALNIQYF
V: TRBV4-1; size: -; J: TRBJ2-5; D: -; DNA: TGCGCCAGCAGCCCGCAGTCAAGTCCTAGAGAGACCCAGTACTTC; CDR3: CASSPQSSPRETQYF
V: TRBV2; size: -; J: TRBJ2-5; D: TRBD2; DNA: TGTGCCAGCAGCAACGGGCCGCCGGGGGGGACCCAGTACTTC; CDR3: CASSNGPPGGTQYF
V: TRBV6-1; size: few; J: TRBJ2-7; D: TRBD1; DNA: TGTGCCAGCAGTAGGAGGGGACAGGCCTTTTACGAGCAGTACTTC; CDR3: CASSRRGQAFYEQYF
V: TRBV19; size: -; J: TRBJ1-2; D: TRBD1; DNA: TGTGCCAGTAGTACCATGACAGGGAGATTTGGCTACACCTTC; CDR3: CASSTMTGRFGYTF
V: TRBV3-1; size: -; J: TRBJ2-7; D: TRBD1; DNA: TGTGCCAGCAGCCACTGGACAGGGGGCGTCTACGAGCAGTACTTC; CDR3: CASSHWTGGVYEQYF
V: TRBV7-2; size: -; J: TRBJ2-3; D: TRBD2; DNA: TGTGCCAGCAGCCGAAGACTAGCGGGTCGGGATACAGATACGCAGTATTTT; CDR3: CASSRRLAGRDTDTQYF
V: TRBV29-1; size: once; J: TRBJ1-1; D: -; DNA: TGCAGCGTTGCAGGGGAATGGAACACTGAAGCTTTCTTT; CDR3: CSVAGEWNTEAFF
V: TRBV10-3; size: once; J: TRBJ1-1; D: -; DNA: TGTGCCATCAGTGAGTCGAATGGAGCGGCGAGTGAAGCTTTCTTT; CDR3: CAISESNGAASEAFF
V: TRBV20-1; size: once; J: TRBJ2-7; D: -; DNA: TGCAGTGCTAGCCCTCGGGGAGGGGGTTCCTACGAGCAGTACTTC; CDR3: CSASPRGGGSYEQYF
V: TRBV19; size: -; J: TRBJ2-3; D: -; DNA: TGTGCCAGTGGCGTGCAGGGCACAGATACGCAGTATTTT; CDR3: CASGVQGTDTQYF
V: TRBV30; size: -; J: TRBJ2-1; D: -; DNA: TGTGCCTGGAGTCTGGTTCACAATGAGCAGTTCTTC; CDR3: CAWSLVHNEQFF
V: TRBV12-3/TRBV12-4; size: -; J: TRBJ2-2; D: -; DNA: TGTGCCAGCAGTTTGACAGGAAACACCGGGGAGCTGTTTTTT; CDR3: CASSLTGNTGELFF
V: TRBV28; size: -; J: TRBJ1-6; D: TRBD1; DNA: TGTGCCAGCCTAATACAGGGGGCCCGTAATAATTCACCCCTCCACTTT; CDR3: CASLIQGARNNSPLHF
V: TRBV5-4; size: -; J: TRBJ2-2; D: TRBD1; DNA: TGTGCCAGCAGCTTTGGGACAGGGGGAACCGGGGAGCTGTTTTTT; CDR3: CASSFGTGGTGELFF
V: TRBV20-1; size: -; J: TRBJ2-5; D: -; DNA: TGCAGTGCTGTGCCTGGGACGGTTCAAGAGACCCAGTACTTC; CDR3: CSAVPGTVQETQYF
V: TRBV7-9; size: -; J: TRBJ2-6; D: -; DNA: TGTGCCAGCAGCCATGGGGGAGCTGGGGCCAACGTCCTGACTTTC; CDR3: CASSHGGAGANVLTF
V: TRBV11-2; size: once; J: TRBJ1-1; D: -; DNA: TGTGCCAGCAAAGGGCTGGGCGTTGCCACTGAAGCTTTCTTT; CDR3: CASKGLGVATEAFF
V: TRBV24-1; size: -; J: TRBJ2-2; D: TRBD1; DNA: TGTGCCACCAGTGACTTGGGGACAGGGACTCCGAACACCGGGGAGCTGTTTTTT; CDR3: CATSDLGTGTPNTGELFF
V: TRBV29-1; size: -; J: TRBJ1-1; D: -; DNA: TGCAGCGTTCGACAGAGTGCCATGAACACTGAAGCTTTCTTT; CDR3: CSVRQSAMNTEAFF
V: TRBV20-1; size: -; J: TRBJ2-7; D: -; DNA: TGCAGTGCTAGAACCCAGACAGGAAATCCCTACGAGCAGTACTTC; CDR3: CSARTQTGNPYEQYF
V: TRBV29-1; size: once; J: TRBJ1-2; D: -; DNA: TGCAGCGTTGAAGGGGGAACTAACTATGGCTACACCTTC; CDR3: CSVEGGTNYGYTF
V: TRBV20-1; size: once; J: TRBJ2-5; D: -; DNA: TGCAGTGCTAGAGGCCCAGAAGGGGGGGCCTTCGGGACCCAGTACTTC; CDR3: CSARGPEGGAFGTQYF
V: TRBV29-1; size: -; J: TRBJ2-3; D: TRBD1; DNA: TGCAGCGTAGCTAGGACAGGGAGCACAGATACGCAGTATTTT; CDR3: CSVARTGSTDTQYF
V: TRBV10-1; size: -; J: TRBJ2-1; D: TRBD2; DNA: TGCGCCAGCAGTACTAGCGGGGGGGCTGGTGAGCAGTTCTTC; CDR3: CASSTSGGAGEQFF
V: TRBV11-2; size: -; J: TRBJ2-3; D: TRBD2; DNA: TGTGCCAGCAGCTTCACCGGGACTAGCGACCTTAGCACAGATACGCAGTATTTT; CDR3: CASSFTGTSDLSTDTQYF
V: TRBV5-1; size: -; J: TRBJ2-5; D: TRBD1; DNA: TGCGCCAGCAGCTCGACAGGGTCTCAGACCCAGTACTTC; CDR3: CASSSTGSQTQYF
V: TRBV12-3/TRBV12-4; size: few; J: TRBJ1-6; D: -; DNA: TGTGCCAGCAGTTTAGAACAGGGAGGGTCACCCCTCCACTTT; CDR3: CASSLEQGGSPLHF
V: TRBV19; size: -; J: TRBJ1-1; D: TRBD1; DNA: TGTGCCAGTAGTATGAGACAGGGGGCGACTGAAGCTTTCTTT; CDR3: CASSMRQGATEAFF
V: TRBV3-1; size: -; J: TRBJ1-2; D: -; DNA: TGTGCCAGCAGCCGATCTGACTCAGGCAGAAACTATGGCTACACCTTC; CDR3: CASSRSDSGRNYGYTF
V: TRBV9; size: once; J: TRBJ2-1; D: -; DNA: TGTGCCAGCAGCATAAGAGAGGTGACCTACAATGAGCAGTTCTTC; CDR3: CASSIREVTYNEQFF
V: TRBV29-1; size: -; J: TRBJ1-2; D: -; DNA: TGCAGCGGGCATTATGGCTATGGCTACACCTTC; CDR3: CSGHYGYGYTF
V: TRBV7-9; size: -; J: TRBJ2-1; D: -; DNA: TGTGCCAGCAGCTTATTACAGGCCGGGGAGCAGTTCTTC; CDR3: CASSLLQAGEQFF
V: TRBV3-1; size: -; J: TRBJ2-1; D: TRBD1; DNA: TGTGCCAGCAGCCGAGGGGGCCAGGGCCTTAATGAGCAGTTCTTC; CDR3: CASSRGGQGLNEQFF
V: TRBV3-1; size: -; J: TRBJ1-2; D: -; DNA: TGTGCCAGCAGCCATCGAGCGGGTGCCTGCTACTTC; CDR3: CASSHRAGACYF
V: TRBV20-1; size: -; J: TRBJ2-5; D: TRBD2; DNA: TGCAGTGCTAGGAGGCGAAGCGGGGGGGAGACCCAGTACTTC; CDR3: CSARRRSGGETQYF
V: TRBV5-1; size: -; J: TRBJ2-7; D: TRBD1; DNA: TGCGCCAGCAGCAGAGTACAGGGGGCTGTTGTCGAGCAGTACTTC; CDR3: CASSRVQGAVVEQYF
V: TRBV5-8; size: -; J: TRBJ2-1; D: TRBD2; DNA: TGTGCCAGTTTCGGGGGGGGTGAGCAGTTCTTC; CDR3: CASFGGGEQFF
V: TRBV4-3; size: -; J: TRBJ2-3; D: -; DNA: TGCGCCAGCAGCCCGGGACATGGCACAGATACGCAGTATTTT; CDR3: CASSPGHGTDTQYF
V: TRBV5-4; size: -; J: TRBJ2-7; D: -; DNA: TGTGCCAGCAGCTTGGGCAGAGCCTACGAGCAGTACTTC; CDR3: CASSLGRAYEQYF
V: TRBV19; size: -; J: TRBJ2-7; D: TRBD1; DNA: TGTGCCAGTAGTATTAGGCAGGGGGCCTCCTACGAGCAGTACTTC; CDR3: CASSIRQGASYEQYF
V: TRBV5-1; size: -; J: TRBJ2-5; D: -; DNA: TGCGCCAGCAGCCCTAGAACGACAGAACAAGAGACCCAGTACTTC; CDR3: CASSPRTTEQETQYF
V: TRBV30; size: -; J: TRBJ2-7; D: -; DNA: TGTGCCTGGAGAGGTACAGTTCCCTACGAGCAGTACTTC; CDR3: CAWRGTVPYEQYF
V: TRBV5-1; size: -; J: TRBJ2-6; D: TRBD1; DNA: TGCGCCAGCAGCCGGACAGGGAATGGGGCCAACGTCCTGACTTTC; CDR3: CASSRTGNGANVLTF
V: TRBV29-1; size: -; J: TRBJ1-2; D: TRBD1; DNA: TGCAGCGCCTGGGACAGGGGGCCCCTGATAAATGGCTACACCTTC; CDR3: CSAWDRGPLINGYTF
V: TRBV7-9; size: once; J: TRBJ2-2; D: -; DNA: TGTGCCAGCAGCTGGGGGAACACCGGGGAGCTGTTTTTT; CDR3: CASSWGNTGELFF
V: TRBV5-6; size: -; J: TRBJ2-5; D: -; DNA: TGTGCCAGCAGCTTGGGGTGGGGGTTGGAGACCCAGTACTTC; CDR3: CASSLGWGLETQYF
V: TRBV6-5; size: -; J: TRBJ1-5; D: -; DNA: TGTGCCAGCAGTTACTCGAGGGGTCAGCCCCAGCATTTT; CDR3: CASSYSRGQPQHF